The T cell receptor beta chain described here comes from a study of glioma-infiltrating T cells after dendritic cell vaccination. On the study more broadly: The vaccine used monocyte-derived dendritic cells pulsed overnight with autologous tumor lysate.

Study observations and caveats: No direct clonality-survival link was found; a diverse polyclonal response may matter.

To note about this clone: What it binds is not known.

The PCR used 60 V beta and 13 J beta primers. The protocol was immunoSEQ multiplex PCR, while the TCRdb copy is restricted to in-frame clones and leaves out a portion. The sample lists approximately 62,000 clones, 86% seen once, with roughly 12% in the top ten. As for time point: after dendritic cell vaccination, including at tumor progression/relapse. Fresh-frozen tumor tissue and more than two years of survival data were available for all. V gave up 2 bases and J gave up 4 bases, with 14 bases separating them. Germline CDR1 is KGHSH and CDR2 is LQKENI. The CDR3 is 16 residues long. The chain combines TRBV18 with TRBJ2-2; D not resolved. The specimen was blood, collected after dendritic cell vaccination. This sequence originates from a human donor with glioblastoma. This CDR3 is CASSPKTPRITGELFF. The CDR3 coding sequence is TGTGCCAGCTCACCAAAGACTCCCCGTATCACCGGGGAGCTGTTTTTT.